Included here is one T cell receptor (beta chain) sequence, with context. Coverage ceases 3 residues before the CDR3 finishes, and the germline J gene fills in the end. This sample is drawn from a study of T cells in women clearing cervical HPV infection. Study context: Cases' blood sampling followed lesion detection by median roughly 160 days (90 to 200).

CDR3 size: 14 residues. V lost 5 bases, J lost 5 bases, and 8 bases stayed unmatched. Per the germline V gene, CDR1 is MNHEY and CDR2 is SMNVEV (reference sequence). Average input was roughly 1,200 ng genomic DNA for immunoSEQ TCR beta CDR3 amplification. The table came from immunoSEQ multiplex PCR; TCRdb's copy has only in-frame clones and leaves some out. The sample shows roughly 35,000 clones, and around 1.6% sits with its ten largest clones. This TCR was recovered from a woman between 18 and 69 years old with a cervical HPV16 infection that either progressed to CIN3+ or cleared (not recorded which). The sequenced sample consisted of blood buffy coat. The rearrangement uses TRBV27 and TRBJ2-5; 7 positions match TRBD1. The CDR3 loop is CASSPGGWSETQYF. The sequenced part of the CDR3 DNA is TGTGCCAGCAGTCCAGGGGGTTGGTCGGAGACC.